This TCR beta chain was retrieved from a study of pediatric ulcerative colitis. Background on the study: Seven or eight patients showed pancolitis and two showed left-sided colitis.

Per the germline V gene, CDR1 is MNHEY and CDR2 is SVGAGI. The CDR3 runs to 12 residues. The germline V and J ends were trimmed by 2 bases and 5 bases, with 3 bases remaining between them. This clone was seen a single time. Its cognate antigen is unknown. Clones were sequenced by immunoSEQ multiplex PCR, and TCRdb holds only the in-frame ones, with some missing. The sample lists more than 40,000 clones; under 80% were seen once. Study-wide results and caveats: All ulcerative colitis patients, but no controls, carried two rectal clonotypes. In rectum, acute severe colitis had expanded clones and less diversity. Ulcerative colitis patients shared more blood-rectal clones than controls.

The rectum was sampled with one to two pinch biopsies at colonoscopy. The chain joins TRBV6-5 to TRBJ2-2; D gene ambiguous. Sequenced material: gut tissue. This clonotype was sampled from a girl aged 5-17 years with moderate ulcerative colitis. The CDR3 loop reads CASSYRTGELFF. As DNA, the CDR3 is TGTGCCAGCAGTTACAGAACCGGGGAGCTGTTTTTT.